What follows is one TCR beta chain and its context. This clonotype was seen only a few times. Its cognate antigen has yet to be identified. Per-nucleotide qualities are absent, and no much larger clonotype sits a single base away. The data are from a study of T cells after yellow fever vaccination (dated by TCRdb to between 2018 and 2020). In the study overall: Libraries from fractions with low cell numbers were prepared with the SMART-Seq v4 Ultra Low Input RNA kit. To follow T-cell clones before and after primary and booster YFV17D yellow fever vaccination, bulk TCR alpha and beta repertoires were sequenced over time. Two healthy male donors, one aged 18 to 30 and one aged 30 to 40 years, were included in the cohort. Blood samples were taken at several timepoints before and after primary and secondary immunization, and bulk PBMC replicates and cell subsets were isolated.

V and J are trimmed by 6 bases and 8 bases, and the gene matches miss 8 bases of the junction. The CDR3 has 13 amino acids, counting the end cysteine and phenylalanine. The sequence is cut down to CDR3 DNA, 39 bases in frame from base 1. Looking up the germline V gene yields CDR1 SGHAT and CDR2 FQNNGV. What the study reported, not specific to this receptor: Computational filtering was needed because FACS-sorted repertoires could contain abundant contaminating clonotypes from the bulk population. Most clones expanded after primary vaccination (around 96% of CD4 and around 89% of CD8) were re-detected after the booster, suggesting that broad memory maintenance occurred. A small fraction of clonotypes showed up in both the CD4 and CD8 compartments, probably as a result of convergent recombination. Only a couple of donors were included in the study, so the extent to which the findings can be generalized is limited. The secondary T-cell response was found to be weaker but faster than the primary response, with a peak reached on day 5 rather than on day 15.

According to the study, the label for this sample's treatment or condition signals: live attenuated yellow fever vaccine strain. PBMCs were isolated from peripheral blood using a standard Ficoll-Paque protocol. CD4 and CD8 T-cell fractions were isolated with Dynabeads CD4 and CD8 positive selection kits. TriZol was used to extract RNA from bulk PBMCs, from CD4 and CD8 fractions, and from dextramer-positive and dextramer-negative fractions. The sequencer was an Illumina NovaSeq 6000. TCR cDNA was made using 5'RACE template switching, a step that added a universal primer site and unique molecular identifiers. Priming for cDNA synthesis came from both the TCR alpha and TCR beta constant segments. Libraries were amplified in two PCR steps, with sample barcodes and sequencing adapters added in the second step. Sequencing of libraries was performed on Illumina HiSeq 2500 (2x100 bp) or NovaSeq (2x150 bp). In the source study's methods: Demultiplexing of reads and collapsing into UMI consensus sequences were performed with MIGEC, and V(D)J alignment was carried out with MiXCR. Vaccine-responding clonotypes were defined with edgeR using replicate PBMC samples, requiring FDR below 0.01 and a log2 fold change above 5 up to day 15. Each bulk clonotype received a CD4 or CD8 identity based on whether the sequenced CD4 or CD8 repertoire contained that clonotype at higher abundance. Using fastp at Q25 and MiXCR, TCRdb reprocessed the public reads and kept productive beta chains. Rows with a matching CDR3 protein are joined into one entry that keeps the most common DNA and genes. The V and J calls shown here were made by TCRdb, not taken from the authors' results. In this sample the table shows 300,000 to 400,000 distinct CDR3 sequences, 12% of which occur a single time. The ten largest account for 2.5% to 4% of the sample.

The V and J segments used are TRBV11-2 and TRBJ1-1, with TRBD1 identical over 8 junction bases. The sequencing used CD4+ T cells sorted from PBMCs, collected 15 days after the yellow fever booster vaccination. This TCR was recovered from a man aged 18 to 35 who received the YFV17D yellow fever vaccine. For the CDR3, the sequence is CASSTGTGKEAFF. The bases are TGTGCCAGCAGTACCGGGACAGGAAAGGAAGCTTTCTTT. With all but the CDR3 taken from the reference TRBV11-2 and TRBJ1-1 genes, the full variable domain is: EAGVAQSPRYKIIEKRQSVAFWCNPISGHATLYWYQQILGQGPKLLIQFQNNGVVDDSQLPKDRFSAERLKGVDSTLKIQPAKLEDSAVYLCASSTGTGKEAFFGQGTRLTVV.